This TCR beta chain is drawn from a study of T cell repertoires in cytomegalovirus infection. For the study at large: The authors used CMV epitopes that were HLA-C-restricted (recently identified) and HLA-B-restricted (well studied).

This CDR3 has 14 residues. Germline loops: CDR1 MGHRA, CDR2 YSYEKL. Trimming cost V 4 bases and J 4 bases, with 13 bases left between them. General study points: Cumulative frequency of public TCR beta families picked out carriers of CMV plus the relevant HLA.

Points on this clonotype: Its antigen is still unknown.

TCRdb re-called the reads through MiXCR, storing one row per CDR3 protein. Of 75,000 to 100,000 distinct CDR3 sequences listed, about 29% are singletons. Sequenced material: CD8+ T cells from cultured PBMCs, taken from culture after CMV antigen stimulation. The source is a human donor in good health (CMV status not recorded). Some clones in this sample may be carry-over from other donors' samples. V is TRBV4-1 and J is TRBJ1-1, with D perhaps matching TRBD1 (5 bases). The CDR3 loop is CASSLRPGGTEAFF. CDR3 in DNA: TGCGCCAGCAGCCTCAGACCCGGGGGCACTGAAGCTTTCTTT.